Below, one TCR beta chain is given with its context. Its antigen remains unknown. The assay was immunoSEQ multiplex PCR, and TCRdb's table has in-frame clones only and misses some. Of 85,000 to 100,000 clones listed, about 90% are singletons. The data originate from a study of graft-versus-host responses after intestinal transplantation. Study-level information: Anti-thymocyte globulin induction, then tacrolimus and steroids for around three years, went to all recipients.

Looked up from germline, CDR1 is SGHTA and CDR2 is FQGTGA. This CDR3 is built from 13 residues. V lost 1 base and J lost 7, with 10 bases in between. Points from the study as a whole: Detected in recipient marrow were GvH clones, some of which were first observed in ileum or blood.

V usage is TRBV7-3 and J usage is TRBJ1-2; no firm D call. Sample: unstimulated CD4+ T cells sorted from spleen or lymph node cells, taken before intestinal transplant. The TCR sequence derives from a human donor who received an intestinal transplant. The CDR3 loop is CASSLSGEGGYTF. In nucleotides, the CDR3 is TGTGCCAGCAGCTTAAGCGGGGAAGGTGGCTACACCTTC.